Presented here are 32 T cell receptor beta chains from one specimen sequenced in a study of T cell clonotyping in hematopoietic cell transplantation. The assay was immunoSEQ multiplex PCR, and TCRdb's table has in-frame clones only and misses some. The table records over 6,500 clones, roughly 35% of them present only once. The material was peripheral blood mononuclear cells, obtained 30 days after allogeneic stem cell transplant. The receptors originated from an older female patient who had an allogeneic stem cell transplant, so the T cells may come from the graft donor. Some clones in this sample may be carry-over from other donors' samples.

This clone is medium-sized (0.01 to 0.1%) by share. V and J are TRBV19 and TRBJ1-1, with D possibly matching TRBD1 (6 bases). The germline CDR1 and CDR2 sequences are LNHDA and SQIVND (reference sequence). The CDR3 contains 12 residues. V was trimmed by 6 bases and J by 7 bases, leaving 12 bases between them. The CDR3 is CASSQQGIEAFF. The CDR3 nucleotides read TGTGCCAGTAGCCAACAGGGAATTGAAGCTTTCTTT.

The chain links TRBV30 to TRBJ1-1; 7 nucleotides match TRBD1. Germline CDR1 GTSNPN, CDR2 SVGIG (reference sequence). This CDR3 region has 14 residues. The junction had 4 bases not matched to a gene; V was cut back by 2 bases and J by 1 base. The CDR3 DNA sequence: TGTGCCTGGAGTCCGGGACAGCAGAACACTGAAGCTTTCTTT. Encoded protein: CAWSPGQQNTEAFF.

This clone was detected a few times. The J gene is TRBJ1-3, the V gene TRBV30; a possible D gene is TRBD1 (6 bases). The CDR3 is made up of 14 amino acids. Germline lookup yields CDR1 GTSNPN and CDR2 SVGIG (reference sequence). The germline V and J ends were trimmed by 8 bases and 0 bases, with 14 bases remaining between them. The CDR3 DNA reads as TGTGCCAGTCGTCGGACAGTCTCTGGAAACACCATATATTTT. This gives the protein CASRRTVSGNTIYF.

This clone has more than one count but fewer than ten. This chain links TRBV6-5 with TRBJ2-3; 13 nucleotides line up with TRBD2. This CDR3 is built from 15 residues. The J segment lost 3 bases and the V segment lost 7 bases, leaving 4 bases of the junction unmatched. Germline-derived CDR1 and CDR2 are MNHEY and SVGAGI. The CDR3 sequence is CASTLLAGGTDTQYF. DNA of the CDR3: TGTGCCAGCACTCTACTAGCGGGGGGGACAGATACGCAGTATTTT.

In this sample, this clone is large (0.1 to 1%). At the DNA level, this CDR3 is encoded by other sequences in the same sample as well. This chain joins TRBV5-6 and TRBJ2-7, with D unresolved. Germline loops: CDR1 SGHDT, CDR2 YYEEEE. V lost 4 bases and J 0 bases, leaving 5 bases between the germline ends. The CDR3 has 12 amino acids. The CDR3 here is CASSLSSYEQYF. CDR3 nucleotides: TGTGCCAGCAGCCTCAGCTCCTACGAGCAGTACTTC.

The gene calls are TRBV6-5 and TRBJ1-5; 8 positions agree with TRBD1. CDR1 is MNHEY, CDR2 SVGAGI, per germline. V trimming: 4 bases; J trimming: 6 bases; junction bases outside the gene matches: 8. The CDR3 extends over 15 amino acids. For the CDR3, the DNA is TGTGCCAGCAGTTCGACAGGGGTGTGGAGTCAGCCCCAGCATTTT. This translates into CASSSTGVWSQPQHF.

The CDR3: CASSFGTGVYGYTF. The CDR3 bases are TGTGCCAGCAGCTTTGGGACAGGGGTCTATGGCTACACCTTC. This chain uses TRBV5-6 with TRBJ1-2; 10 nucleotides align to TRBD1. V gave up 2 bases and J gave up 4 bases; unmatched junction bases: 2. The CDR3 runs 14 residues. Germline V gene sequence: CDR1 SGHDT, CDR2 YYEEEE. The variable domain in full, completed from reference TRBV5-6 and TRBJ1-2, reads DAGVTQSPTHLIKTRGQQVTLRCSPKSGHDTVSWYQQALGQGPQFIFQYYEEEERQRGNFPDRFSGHQFPNYSSELNVNALLLGDSALYLCASSFGTGVYGYTFGSGTRLTVV.

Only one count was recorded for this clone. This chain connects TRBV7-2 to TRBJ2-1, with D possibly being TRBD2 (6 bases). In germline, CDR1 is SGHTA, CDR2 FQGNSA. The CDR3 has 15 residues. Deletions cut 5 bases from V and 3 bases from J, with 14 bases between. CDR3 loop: CASSVSSGDYNEQFF. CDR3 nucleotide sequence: TGTGCCAGCAGCGTCTCGTCGGGGGACTACAATGAGCAGTTCTTC.

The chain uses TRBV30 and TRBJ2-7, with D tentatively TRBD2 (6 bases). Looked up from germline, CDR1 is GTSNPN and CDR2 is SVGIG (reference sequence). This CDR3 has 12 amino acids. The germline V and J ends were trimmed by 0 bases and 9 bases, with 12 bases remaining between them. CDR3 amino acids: CAWSVEGLRQYF. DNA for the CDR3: TGTGCCTGGAGTGTGGAGGGGCTGCGGCAGTACTTC. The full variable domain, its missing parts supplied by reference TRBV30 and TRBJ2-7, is SQTIHQWPATLVQPVGSPLSLECTVEGTSNPNLYWYRQAAGRGLQLLFYSVGIGQISSEVPQNLSASRPQDRQFILSSKKLLLSDSGFYLCAWSVEGLRQYFGPGTRLTVT.

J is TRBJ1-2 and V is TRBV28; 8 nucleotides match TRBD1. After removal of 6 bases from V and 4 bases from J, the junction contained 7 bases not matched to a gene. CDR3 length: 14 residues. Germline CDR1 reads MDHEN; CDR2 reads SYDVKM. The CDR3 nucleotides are TGTGCCAGCAGGGCTCCAGGGGGCGCCTATGGCTACACCTTC. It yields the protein CASRAPGGAYGYTF.

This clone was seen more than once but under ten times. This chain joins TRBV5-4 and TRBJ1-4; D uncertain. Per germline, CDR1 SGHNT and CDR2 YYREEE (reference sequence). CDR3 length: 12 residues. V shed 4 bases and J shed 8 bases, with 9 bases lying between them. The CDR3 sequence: CASSRVGEKLFF. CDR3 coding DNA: TGTGCCAGCAGCCGCGTGGGGGAAAAACTGTTTTTT.

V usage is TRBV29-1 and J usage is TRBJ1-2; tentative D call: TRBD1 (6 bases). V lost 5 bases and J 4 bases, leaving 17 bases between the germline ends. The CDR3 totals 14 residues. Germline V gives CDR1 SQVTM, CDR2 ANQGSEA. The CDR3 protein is CSVYTGPPLYGYTF. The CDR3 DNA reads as TGCAGCGTTTATACAGGGCCCCCTCTCTATGGCTACACCTTC.

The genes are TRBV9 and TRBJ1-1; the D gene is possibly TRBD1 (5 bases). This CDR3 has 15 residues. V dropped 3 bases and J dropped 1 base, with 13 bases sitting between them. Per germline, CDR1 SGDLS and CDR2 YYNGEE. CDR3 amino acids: CASSGGTLGNTEAFF. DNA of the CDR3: TGTGCCAGCAGCGGGGGCACGTTAGGGAACACTGAAGCTTTCTTT. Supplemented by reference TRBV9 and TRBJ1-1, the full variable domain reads DSGVTQTPKHLITATGQRVTLRCSPRSGDLSVYWYQQSLDQGLQFLIQYYNGEERAKGNILERFSAQQFPDLHSELNLSSLELGDSALYFCASSGGTLGNTEAFFGQGTRLTVV.

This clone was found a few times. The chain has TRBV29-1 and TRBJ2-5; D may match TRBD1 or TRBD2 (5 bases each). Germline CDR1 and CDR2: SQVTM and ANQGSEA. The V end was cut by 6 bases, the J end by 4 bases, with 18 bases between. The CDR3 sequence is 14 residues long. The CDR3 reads CSVTGTSMGETQYF. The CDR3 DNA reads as TGCAGCGTCACCGGGACCTCGATGGGAGAGACCCAGTACTTC.

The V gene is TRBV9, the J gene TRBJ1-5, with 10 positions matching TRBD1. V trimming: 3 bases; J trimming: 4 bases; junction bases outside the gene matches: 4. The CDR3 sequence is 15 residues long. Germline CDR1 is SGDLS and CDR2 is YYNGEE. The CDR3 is CASSAGTGANQPQHF. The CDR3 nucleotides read TGTGCCAGCAGCGCCGGGACAGGGGCAAATCAGCCCCAGCATTTT.

Here the CDR3 DNA reads TGTGCCTGGACAGGAGGGGACTATGGCTACACCTTC. Its protein is CAWTGGDYGYTF. The chain joins TRBV30 to TRBJ1-2; D is possibly TRBD1 (5 bases). The CDR3 length is 12 residues. Trimming left V 4 bases short and J 3 bases short, with 9 bases between. Germline V lookup: CDR1 GTSNPN, CDR2 SVGIG (reference sequence).

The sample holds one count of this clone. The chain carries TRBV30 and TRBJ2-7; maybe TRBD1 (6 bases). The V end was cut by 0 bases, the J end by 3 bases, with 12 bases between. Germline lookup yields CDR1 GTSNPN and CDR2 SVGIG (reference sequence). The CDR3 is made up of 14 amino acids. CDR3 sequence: CAWSVGRGGYEQYF. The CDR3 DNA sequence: TGTGCCTGGAGTGTCGGCAGGGGTGGCTACGAGCAGTACTTC.

CDR3: CSAGRETQYF. The CDR3 DNA is TGCAGTGCTGGGCGGGAGACCCAGTACTTC. V usage is TRBV20-1 and J usage is TRBJ2-5; D gene uncertain. The ends were cut back, 5 bases at V and 5 bases at J, with 6 bases in the middle. This CDR3 has 10 residues. Germline V gene data show CDR1 as DFQATT and CDR2 as SNEGSKA (reference sequence).

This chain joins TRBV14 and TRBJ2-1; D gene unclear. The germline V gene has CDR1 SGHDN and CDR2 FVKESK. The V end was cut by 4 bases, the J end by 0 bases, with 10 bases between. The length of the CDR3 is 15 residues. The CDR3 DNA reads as TGTGCCAGCAGCCTACTCCCGGGCTCCTACAATGAGCAGTTCTTC. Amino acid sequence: CASSLLPGSYNEQFF. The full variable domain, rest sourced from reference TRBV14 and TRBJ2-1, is EAGVTQFPSHSVIEKGQTVTLRCDPISGHDNLYWYRRVMGKEIKFLLHFVKESKQDESGMPNNRFLAERTGGTYSTLKVQPAELEDSGVYFCASSLLPGSYNEQFFGPGTRLTVL.

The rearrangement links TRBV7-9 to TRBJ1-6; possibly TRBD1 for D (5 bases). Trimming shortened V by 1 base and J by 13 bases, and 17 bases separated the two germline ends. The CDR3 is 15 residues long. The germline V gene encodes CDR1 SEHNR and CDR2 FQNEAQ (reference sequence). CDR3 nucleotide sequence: TGTGCCAGCAGCTTAGACGGGGCCAATTCTAGGCCCCTCCACTTT. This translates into CASSLDGANSRPLHF.

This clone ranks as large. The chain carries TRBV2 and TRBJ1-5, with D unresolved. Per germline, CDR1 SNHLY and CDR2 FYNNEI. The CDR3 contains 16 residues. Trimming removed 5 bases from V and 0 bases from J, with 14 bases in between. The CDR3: CASSPHPGDSNQPQHF. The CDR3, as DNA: TGTGCCAGCAGTCCTCACCCTGGGGATAGCAATCAGCCCCAGCATTTT.

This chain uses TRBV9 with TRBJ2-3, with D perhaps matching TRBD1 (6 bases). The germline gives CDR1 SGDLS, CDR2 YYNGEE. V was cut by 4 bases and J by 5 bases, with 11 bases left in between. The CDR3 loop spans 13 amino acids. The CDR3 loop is CASSKGRGDTQYF. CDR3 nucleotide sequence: TGTGCCAGCAGCAAAGGCAGGGGAGATACGCAGTATTTT. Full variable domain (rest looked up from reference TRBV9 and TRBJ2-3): DSGVTQTPKHLITATGQRVTLRCSPRSGDLSVYWYQQSLDQGLQFLIQYYNGEERAKGNILERFSAQQFPDLHSELNLSSLELGDSALYFCASSKGRGDTQYFGPGTRLTVL.

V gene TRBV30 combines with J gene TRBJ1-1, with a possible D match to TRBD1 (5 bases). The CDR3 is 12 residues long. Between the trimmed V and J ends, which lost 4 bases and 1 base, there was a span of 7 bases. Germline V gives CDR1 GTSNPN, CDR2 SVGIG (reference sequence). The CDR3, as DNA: TGTGCCTGGACTCAGGGGAACACTGAAGCTTTCTTT. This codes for CAWTQGNTEAFF.

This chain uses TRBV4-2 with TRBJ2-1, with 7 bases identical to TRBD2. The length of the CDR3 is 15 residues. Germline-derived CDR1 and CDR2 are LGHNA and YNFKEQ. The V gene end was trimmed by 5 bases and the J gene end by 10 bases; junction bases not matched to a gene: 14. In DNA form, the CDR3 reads TGTGCCAGCAGCATCTGGGACTACCTCAGCGAGGAGCAGTTCTTC. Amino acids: CASSIWDYLSEEQFF.

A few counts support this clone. In nucleotides, the CDR3 is TGTGCCAGCAGTTACTCGCAGGGTAATTCACCCCTCCACTTT. Protein: CASSYSQGNSPLHF. The chain carries TRBV6-5 and TRBJ1-6, with a tentative D call TRBD1 (5 bases). Germline assignment: CDR1 MNHEY and CDR2 SVGAGI. V was trimmed by 0 bases and J by 6 bases, leaving 6 bases between them. The CDR3 totals 14 residues.

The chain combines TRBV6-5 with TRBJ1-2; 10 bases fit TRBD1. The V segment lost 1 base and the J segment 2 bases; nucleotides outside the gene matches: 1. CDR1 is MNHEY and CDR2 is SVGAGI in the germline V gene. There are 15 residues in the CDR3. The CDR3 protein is CASSYLDRGNYGYTF. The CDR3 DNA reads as TGTGCCAGCAGTTACTTGGACAGGGGGAACTATGGCTACACCTTC.

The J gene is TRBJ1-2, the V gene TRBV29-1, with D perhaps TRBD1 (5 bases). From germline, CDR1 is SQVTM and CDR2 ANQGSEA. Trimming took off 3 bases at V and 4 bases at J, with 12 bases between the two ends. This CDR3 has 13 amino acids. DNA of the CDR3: TGCAGCGTTGAGGTAACGGGGGTCTATGGCTACACCTTC. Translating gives CSVEVTGVYGYTF.

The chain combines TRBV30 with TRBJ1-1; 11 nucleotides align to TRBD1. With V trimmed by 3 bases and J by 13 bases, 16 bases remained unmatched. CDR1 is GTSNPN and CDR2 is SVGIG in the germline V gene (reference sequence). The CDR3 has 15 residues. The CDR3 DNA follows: TGTGCCTGGAGCCGGACAGGGGGCCGCGGATGGGGAGTTTTCTTT. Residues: CAWSRTGGRGWGVFF. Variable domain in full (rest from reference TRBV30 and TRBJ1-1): SQTIHQWPATLVQPVGSPLSLECTVEGTSNPNLYWYRQAAGRGLQLLFYSVGIGQISSEVPQNLSASRPQDRQFILSSKKLLLSDSGFYLCAWSRTGGRGWGVFFGQGTRLTVV.

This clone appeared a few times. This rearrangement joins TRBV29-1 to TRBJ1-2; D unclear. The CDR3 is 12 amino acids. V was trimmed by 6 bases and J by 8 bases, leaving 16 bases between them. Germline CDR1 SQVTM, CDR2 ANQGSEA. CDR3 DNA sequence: TGCAGCGTCCGGAGCATCTCCGGCGGCTACACCTTC. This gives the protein CSVRSISGGYTF.

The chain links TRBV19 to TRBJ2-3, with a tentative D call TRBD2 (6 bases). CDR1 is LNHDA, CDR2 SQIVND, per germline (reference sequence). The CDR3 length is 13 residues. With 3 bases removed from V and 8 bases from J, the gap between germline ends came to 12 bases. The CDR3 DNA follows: TGTGCCAGTAGTATGGTGCCGGGAGCTACGCAGTATTTT. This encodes CASSMVPGATQYF.

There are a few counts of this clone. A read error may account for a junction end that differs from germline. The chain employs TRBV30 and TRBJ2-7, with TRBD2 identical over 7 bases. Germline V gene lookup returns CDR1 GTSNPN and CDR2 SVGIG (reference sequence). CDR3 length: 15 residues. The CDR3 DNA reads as TGTGCCTGGAGTGTGGCTACGGGGGGACCCTACGAGCAGTGCTTC. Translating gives CAWSVATGGPYEQCF.

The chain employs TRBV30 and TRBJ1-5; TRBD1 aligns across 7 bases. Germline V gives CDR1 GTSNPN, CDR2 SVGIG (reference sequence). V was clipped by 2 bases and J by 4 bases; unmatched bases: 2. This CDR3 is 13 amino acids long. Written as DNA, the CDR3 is TGTGCCTGGAGTTTACAGGGGAATCAGCCCCAGCATTTT. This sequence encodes CAWSLQGNQPQHF.